The 32 T cell receptor beta chains below come from one sample, sequenced in a study of read filtering for tumor transcriptome and immune sequencing. This library used 300 to 500 ng RNA and molecular barcoded adaptors spanning alpha/delta and beta/gamma chains. TCRdb reprocessed the reads with MiXCR, giving one entry per CDR3 protein. The sample contains approximately 90,000 distinct CDR3 sequences, 20% to 25% of which appear only once. Sequencing used a population of CD138-negative cells sorted from bone marrow. These receptors were collected from a donor older than 35 with multiple myeloma.

On this clonotype itself: A read error is possible here, since a much larger clone lies one base away. This sequence joins TRBV7-3 and TRBJ1-1; the D gene is possibly TRBD1 (5 bases). The CDR3 has 15 amino acids. With 5 bases removed from V and 0 bases from J, the gap between germline ends came to 13 bases. The germline V gene encodes CDR1 SGHTA and CDR2 FQGTGA. CDR3 coding DNA: TGTGCCAGCAGCGCGGGCAGGGTGGTGAACACTGAAGCTTTCTTT. It codes for CASSAGRVVNTEAFF.

A word on this clonotype: This sequence may be a read error, since a much larger clone differs from it by one base. The CDR3 does not end in the conserved phenylalanine or tryptophan, so this is likely a read error. The rearrangement links TRBV5-1 to TRBJ2-5; D not certain. The V end was cut by 2 bases, the J end by 0 bases, with 8 bases between. Germline lookup yields CDR1 SGHRS and CDR2 YFSETQ. The CDR3 runs 14 residues. The CDR3 DNA reads TGCGCCAGCAGCTTCAACAGTGACCAAGAGACCCAGTACATC. Protein sequence: CASSFNSDQETQYI.

Concerning this clonotype itself: Being one base from a much bigger clone, this may be a read error. The rearrangement joins TRBV2 to TRBJ2-3, with TRBD2 matching 8 bases. CDR1 and CDR2 (germline): SNHLY, FYNNEI. The CDR3 runs to 14 residues. CDR3 amino acids: CASGENGGANPQYF. The CDR3 DNA follows: TGTGCCAGCGGTGAAAACGGGGGGGCCAATCCGCAGTATTTT. The complete variable domain, with remaining parts taken from reference TRBV2 and TRBJ2-3, reads EPEVTQTPSHQVTQMGQEVILRCVPISNHLYFYWYRQILGQKVEFLVSFYNNEISEKSEIFDDQFSVERPDGSNFTLKIRSTKLEDSAMYFCASGENGGANPQYFGPGTRLTVL.

The chain has TRBV3-1 and TRBJ2-7; D gene unclear. The ends were cut back, 1 base at V and 7 bases at J, with 2 bases in the middle. This CDR3 contains 10 residues. Germline V gene data show CDR1 as LGHDT and CDR2 as YNNKEL (reference sequence). CDR3 amino acids: CASSQGEQYF. CDR3 DNA sequence: TGTGCCAGCAGCCAAGGGGAGCAGTACTTC.

This clonotype was detected many times. The V and J genes are TRBV23-1 and TRBJ1-5; the D gene is possibly TRBD1 (6 bases). TRBV23-1 is filed as an ORF, its function uncertain. The V gene lost 0 bases and the J gene lost 0 bases, with 12 bases spanning the gap. The CDR3 is made up of 17 amino acids. The CDR3 loop is CASSQSRGHSSNQPQHF. The CDR3 nucleotides are TGCGCCAGCAGTCAATCTAGGGGACACTCTAGCAATCAGCCCCAGCATTTT.

This clonotype was recorded a few times. The chain couples TRBV12-3 or TRBV12-4 to TRBJ2-3; TRBD2 aligns across 14 bases. The CDR3 is made up of 16 amino acids. V trimming: 5 bases; J trimming: 5 bases; junction bases outside the gene matches: 6. The CDR3 region is CASSETSGGAGDTQYF. In nucleotides, the CDR3 is TGTGCCAGCAGTGAGACTAGCGGGGGGGCAGGAGATACGCAGTATTTT.

On this clonotype: A much larger clonotype is one base distant, so this may be a read error. CDR3: CASREQGKETQYF. The CDR3 DNA is TGTGCCAGCAGGGAACAGGGGAAAGAGACCCAGTACTTC. V usage is TRBV2 and J usage is TRBJ2-5, with 7 positions matching TRBD1. V gave up 6 bases and J gave up 3 bases; unmatched junction bases: 4. The V gene's germline CDR1 is SNHLY and CDR2 FYNNEI. The CDR3 extends over 13 amino acids.

This clonotype was recorded many times. This CDR3 is missing its conserved last phenylalanine or tryptophan, likely due to a read error. The DNA of the CDR3 is TGTGCCAGCAGTCCCCCAGGACCCGATCAAGAGCAGTTCCTC. It codes for CASSPPGPDQEQFL. The rearrangement links TRBV27 to TRBJ2-1; no reliable D call. Per germline, CDR1 MNHEY and CDR2 SMNVEV (reference sequence). The ends were cut back, 5 bases at V and 10 bases at J, with 18 bases in the middle. This CDR3 is built from 14 residues.

Worth noting for this clonotype: A read error is possible here, since a much larger clone lies one base away. Here the CDR3 omits its conserved ending phenylalanine or tryptophan, so a read error is the likely source. The chain joins TRBV6-6 to TRBJ2-4; 10 nucleotides align to TRBD2. The CDR3 length is 13 residues. V gave up 11 bases and J gave up 6 bases; unmatched junction bases: 7. Germline V CDR1 and CDR2: MNHNY, SVGAGI (reference sequence). The CDR3 reads CASRTSGRNIQYL. CDR3 DNA sequence: TGTGCCTCTAGGACTAGCGGTAGAAACATTCAGTACCTC.

This clonotype appeared many times. The chain uses TRBV11-2 and TRBJ2-7; 7 bases are shared with TRBD1. V trimming: 1 base; J trimming: 4 bases; junction bases outside the gene matches: 7. The V gene's germline CDR1 is SGHAT and CDR2 FQNNGV. This CDR3 spans 15 amino acids. The chain's CDR3 is CASSLVVTGSYEQYF. The DNA for the CDR3 is TGTGCCAGCAGCTTAGTTGTGACAGGGAGTTACGAGCAGTACTTC. Variable domain in full (rest from reference TRBV11-2 and TRBJ2-7): EAGVAQSPRYKIIEKRQSVAFWCNPISGHATLYWYQQILGQGPKLLIQFQNNGVVDDSQLPKDRFSAERLKGVDSTLKIQPAKLEDSAVYLCASSLVVTGSYEQYFGPGTRLTVT.

About this clonotype: The junction does not match germline at one end; this may be a read error. The V gene is TRBV7-9, the J gene TRBJ2-5; TRBD1 matches at 9 bases. The CDR3 has 15 amino acids. Germline V gene data show CDR1 as SEHNR and CDR2 as FQNEAQ (reference sequence). The DNA for the CDR3 is TGTGCCAGCAGCTCAAACACAGGGGGCCAAGGGACCCAGTACTTC. This codes for CASSSNTGGQGTQYF.

There are many counts of this clonotype. V and J are TRBV20-1 and TRBJ1-1; no reliable D call. This CDR3 is built from 13 residues. Trimming took off 1 base at V and 6 bases at J, with 12 bases between the two ends. Germline V gene data show CDR1 as DFQATT and CDR2 as SNEGSKA (reference sequence). The CDR3 nucleotides read TGCAGTGCTAGAGGAAAGGTTAAGGCTGAAGCTTTCTTT. This codes for CSARGKVKAEAFF.

This clonotype was recorded many times. This chain uses TRBV29-1 with TRBJ1-1; the D is unclear. The CDR3 totals 13 residues. Deletions cut 6 bases from V and 4 bases from J, with 15 bases between. CDR1 and CDR2 (germline): SQVTM, ANQGSEA. For the CDR3, the DNA is TGCAGCGTAGTGTGGGGTCTAAGCACTGAAGCTTTCTTT. Translating gives CSVVWGLSTEAFF.

This clonotype has at least ten counts. V gene TRBV9 combines with J gene TRBJ2-3, with TRBD2 matching 8 bases. Looked up from germline, CDR1 is SGDLS and CDR2 is YYNGEE. This CDR3 comprises 17 residues. Losses at the gene ends were 2 bases for V and 0 bases for J; bases not matched to a gene: 8. CDR3 DNA sequence: TGTGCCAGCAGCGTTTTAGCGGGGACTGCTAGCACAGATACGCAGTATTTT. It specifies CASSVLAGTASTDTQYF.

This clonotype showed up many times. This chain joins TRBV20-1 and TRBJ2-7, with 8 bases aligning to TRBD1. The length of the CDR3 is 16 residues. The trim removed 5 bases at V and 4 bases at J, leaving 16 bases unmatched. Germline V lookup: CDR1 DFQATT, CDR2 SNEGSKA (reference sequence). The CDR3 nucleotides read TGCAGTGCTGGTAGAGTTCAGGGGGCCCATGGGTACGAGCAGTACTTC. Its protein is CSAGRVQGAHGYEQYF.

A word on this clonotype: A much more abundant neighbour one base away suggests this may be a read error. J is TRBJ2-7 and V is TRBV18; 7 bases fit TRBD2. Per germline, CDR1 KGHSH and CDR2 LQKENI. The CDR3 loop spans 15 amino acids. CDR3 DNA sequence: TGTGCCAGCTCACCGGGGGAGGGGATCTCCCACGAGCAGTACTTC. It yields the protein CASSPGEGISHEQYF.

This clonotype appeared a few times. The rearrangement links TRBV5-1 to TRBJ2-3; 9 bases align to TRBD2. Unmatched junction bases numbered 1, after V lost 0 bases and J lost 2 bases. Germline V gives CDR1 SGHRS, CDR2 YFSETQ. This CDR3 contains 15 residues. The CDR3 bases are TGCGCCAGCAGCTTGGGACTAGCGGTCACAGATACGCAGTATTTT. Its protein product is CASSLGLAVTDTQYF.

The rearrangement uses TRBV5-1 and TRBJ2-2; no clear D. The CDR3 has 15 residues. V lost 2 bases and J lost 0, with 8 bases in between. Per the germline V gene, CDR1 is SGHRS and CDR2 is YFSETQ. CDR3 sequence: CASSFGRANTGELFF. DNA of the CDR3: TGCGCCAGCAGCTTTGGACGGGCGAACACCGGGGAGCTGTTTTTT.

About this clonotype: The germline gene is not matched at one end of the junction; a read error may be the cause. The chain has TRBV12-3 or TRBV12-4 and TRBJ1-5, with TRBD1 matching over 8 bases. This CDR3 spans 15 amino acids. In DNA form, the CDR3 reads TGTGCCAGCAGATTAGACAGGGGATCGTTTCAGCCCCAGCATTTT. Its translation: CASRLDRGSFQPQHF.

This clonotype turned up a few times. This chain connects TRBV13 to TRBJ2-7; D may be TRBD1 or TRBD2 (5 bases each). Germline V gene data show CDR1 as PRHDT and CDR2 as FYEKMQ (reference sequence). The CDR3 totals 17 residues. Deletions cut 0 bases from V and 6 bases from J, with 21 bases between. CDR3 residues: CASSLGVWGGGAAEQYF. The CDR3 DNA follows: TGTGCCAGCAGCTTAGGGGTCTGGGGCGGAGGAGCGGCCGAGCAGTACTTC. The entire variable domain, with the rest obtained from reference TRBV13 and TRBJ2-7, is as follows: AAGVIQSPRHLIKEKRETATLKCYPIPRHDTVYWYQQGPGQDPQFLISFYEKMQSDKGSIPDRFSAQQFSDYHSELNMSSLELGDSALYFCASSLGVWGGGAAEQYFGPGTRLTVT.

A word on this clonotype: One end of the junction is discordant with germline, which a read error may explain. J is TRBJ2-3 and V is TRBV10-1; 8 nucleotides align to TRBD1. The CDR3 has 13 amino acids. Germline V gives CDR1 WNHNN, CDR2 SYGVQD (reference sequence). The CDR3: CARSESWTGTQYF. In DNA form, the CDR3 reads TGCGCCAGAAGTGAGTCTTGGACAGGGACGCAGTATTTT.

The table lists this clonotype with many counts. The chain joins TRBV5-1 to TRBJ2-7, with 11 positions matching TRBD1. With V trimmed by 3 bases and J by 2 bases, 7 bases remained unmatched. Germline CDR1 reads SGHRS; CDR2 reads YFSETQ. There are 16 residues in the CDR3. CDR3 nucleotide sequence: TGCGCCAGCAGCTCCTCGCCGGGACAGGGGGCCTACGAGCAGTACTTC. This codes for CASSSSPGQGAYEQYF.

Points on this clonotype: A junction boundary mismatches the germline segment, possibly from a read error. The V gene is TRBV7-9, the J gene TRBJ2-1; 7 nucleotides align to TRBD2. The germline CDR1 and CDR2 sequences are SEHNR and FQNEAQ (reference sequence). The CDR3 is 13 amino acids. The CDR3 sequence is CASSLAAHGEQFF. The CDR3 DNA follows: TGTGCCAGCAGCCTAGCGGCCCACGGTGAGCAGTTCTTC.

The chain is built from TRBV11-2 and TRBJ1-2; D remains ambiguous. This CDR3 is 17 amino acids long. V lost 3 bases and J lost 4, with 21 bases in between. Germline loops: CDR1 SGHAT, CDR2 FQNNGV. The CDR3 sequence: CASSLKTSAPTSYGYTF. As DNA, the CDR3 is TGTGCCAGCAGCTTGAAAACGAGCGCACCAACCAGCTATGGCTACACCTTC.

Of note for this clonotype: A much larger clone lies a single base off, so this may be a read error. This chain uses TRBV7-9 with TRBJ1-1, with TRBD1 matching 8 bases. Germline-derived CDR1 and CDR2 are SEHNR and FQNEAQ (reference sequence). The CDR3 loop spans 16 amino acids. DNA for the CDR3: TGTGCCATCAGCCCCCTACAGGGGGGACTGAACACTGAAGCTTTCTTT. Protein: CAISPLQGGLNTEAFF.

In its sample, this clonotype was seen many times. This chain joins TRBV7-8 and TRBJ2-1, with 10 positions matching TRBD1. Trimming took 4 bases from V and 9 from J; bases not matched to a gene: 9. Germline CDR1 is SGHVS and CDR2 is FQNEAQ. The CDR3 is 15 residues long. The CDR3 sequence: CASSYDGQGVGEQFF. CDR3 DNA sequence: TGTGCCAGCAGCTACGATGGACAGGGGGTGGGTGAGCAGTTCTTC.

This clonotype was observed at least ten times. The junction does not match germline at one end; this may be a read error. The J gene is TRBJ2-5, the V gene TRBV30, with TRBD1 matching over 7 bases. The V gene's germline CDR1 is GTSNPN and CDR2 SVGIG (reference sequence). The CDR3 loop spans 11 amino acids. CDR3 coding DNA: TGTGCCTGGAGTGTTTCGGGACAGCAATTCTTC. This encodes CAWSVSGQQFF.

This clonotype was seen only a few times. Written as DNA, the CDR3 is TGTGCCAGCAGCCCGAGGGGTGCTCAGCCCCAGCATTTT. This gives the protein CASSPRGAQPQHF. The rearrangement uses TRBV7-2 and TRBJ1-5; weak D call: TRBD1 (5 bases). In germline, CDR1 is SGHTA, CDR2 FQGNSA. This CDR3 comprises 13 residues. V gave up 5 bases and J gave up 6 bases, with 11 bases separating them. The variable domain in full, completed from reference TRBV7-2 and TRBJ1-5, reads GAGVSQSPSNKVTEKGKDVELRCDPISGHTALYWYRQSLGQGLEFLIYFQGNSAPDKSGLPSDRFSAERTGGSVSTLTIQRTQQEDSAVYLCASSPRGAQPQHFGDGTRLSIL.

As regards this clonotype: A much larger clone sits a single nucleotide away, making a read error possible. The chain links TRBV5-1 to TRBJ2-7, with D tentatively TRBD1 or TRBD2 (5 bases each). V was clipped by 4 bases and J by 5 bases, with 16 bases between them. Germline-derived CDR1 and CDR2 are SGHRS and YFSETQ. The CDR3 runs to 14 residues. The CDR3 sequence is CASSPLIVGDEQYF. The CDR3 bases are TGCGCCAGCAGCCCCTTGATTGTGGGGGACGAGCAGTACTTC.

As for this clonotype: A much larger clone sits a single nucleotide away, making a read error possible. The V call is TRBV5-1, the J call TRBJ2-3; TRBD1 matches at 7 bases. Looked up from germline, CDR1 is SGHRS and CDR2 is YFSETQ. This CDR3 comprises 15 residues. Here the CDR3 reads CAGSLQGSRADTQYF. DNA of the CDR3: TGCGCCGGCAGCCTACAGGGGAGTAGGGCAGATACGCAGTATTTT. The full variable domain, with the rest looked up from reference TRBV5-1 and TRBJ2-3, is KAGVTQTPRYLIKTRGQQVTLSCSPISGHRSVSWYQQTPGQGLQFLFEYFSETQRNKGNFPGRFSGRQFSNSRSEMNVSTLELGDSALYLCAGSLQGSRADTQYFGPGTRLTVL.

This clonotype occurred many times. The rearrangement joins TRBV11-2 to TRBJ1-1; no clear D. CDR3 length: 15 amino acids. Germline assignment: CDR1 SGHAT and CDR2 FQNNGV. The germline V and J ends were trimmed by 2 bases and 1 base, with 11 bases remaining between them. Here the CDR3 reads CASSLWLRTNTEAFF. For the CDR3, the DNA is TGTGCCAGCAGCTTATGGTTACGGACGAACACTGAAGCTTTCTTT. Filled out from reference TRBV11-2 and TRBJ1-1, the complete variable domain reads EAGVAQSPRYKIIEKRQSVAFWCNPISGHATLYWYQQILGQGPKLLIQFQNNGVVDDSQLPKDRFSAERLKGVDSTLKIQPAKLEDSAVYLCASSLWLRTNTEAFFGQGTRLTVV.

The chain joins TRBV6-2 or TRBV6-3 to TRBJ1-1; 8 bases agree with TRBD1. The CDR3 contains 12 residues. Germline CDR1 reads MNHEY; CDR2 reads SVGEGT. V lost 8 bases and J lost 8; bases outside the gene matches: 7. The CDR3 region is CASGENRGEAFF. The CDR3 region has the DNA TGTGCCAGCGGGGAAAACAGGGGGGAAGCTTTCTTT.